The 8 T cell receptor beta chains below all came from one sample that was sequenced in a study of neurological immune-mediated disorders. MiXCR, applied by TCRdb to the 5' RACE reads, yields one record per CDR3 protein. The repertoire holds about 95,000 distinct CDR3 sequences, roughly 3.5% seen once, with 5.5% to 6.5% in the top ten. The material sequenced was PBMCs. The receptor source for this set is a woman aged 18-35 years with multiple sclerosis.

This clonotype was recorded at least ten times. The chain combines TRBV5-5 with TRBJ2-4; 9 bases line up with TRBD2. CDR1 and CDR2 (germline): SGHKS, YYEKEE (reference sequence). The length of the CDR3 is 16 residues. V gave up 4 bases and J gave up 0 bases; unmatched junction bases: 5. DNA for the CDR3: TGTGCCAGCAGCGTAATGACTAGCGGAGCCAAAAACATTCAGTACTTC. It codes for CASSVMTSGAKNIQYF.

In this sample, this clonotype turned up many times. V usage is TRBV5-1 and J usage is TRBJ2-2; no reliable D call. Trimming stripped 4 bases from V and 1 base from J, with 11 bases between. From germline, CDR1 is SGHRS and CDR2 YFSETQ. The CDR3 is 15 residues long. CDR3 sequence reads: CASSPQLGNTGELFF. CDR3 sequence (DNA): TGCGCCAGCAGCCCGCAATTGGGGAACACCGGGGAGCTGTTTTTT. The full variable domain, its missing parts supplied by reference TRBV5-1 and TRBJ2-2, is KAGVTQTPRYLIKTRGQQVTLSCSPISGHRSVSWYQQTPGQGLQFLFEYFSETQRNKGNFPGRFSGRQFSNSRSEMNVSTLELGDSALYLCASSPQLGNTGELFFGEGSRLTVL.

The chain links TRBV2 to TRBJ1-2, with D unclear. Germline V gene sequence: CDR1 SNHLY, CDR2 FYNNEI. V was cut by 1 base and J by 2 bases, with 5 bases left in between. The CDR3 contains 13 residues. In DNA, the CDR3 is TGTGCCAGCAGTGAAGGGCCCAACTATGGCTACACCTTC. This codes for CASSEGPNYGYTF.

This clonotype was seen more than once but under ten times. Given a much more abundant clone one base away, this may be a read error. The genes are TRBV6-6 and TRBJ1-1, with TRBD1 as a possible D gene (6 bases). Per germline, CDR1 MNHNY and CDR2 SVGAGI (reference sequence). The CDR3 is 11 amino acids. CDR3 residues: CANSSDRSTFF. The CDR3 DNA reads TGTGCCAACAGTTCCGACAGGTCGACTTTCTTT.

This clonotype was observed a few times. This chain links TRBV6-1 with TRBJ2-1; D perhaps matches TRBD2 (5 bases). The germline V gene has CDR1 MNHNS and CDR2 SASEGT. CDR3 length: 14 amino acids. Deletions cut 6 bases from V and 6 bases from J, with 15 bases between. The chain's CDR3 is CASSPGLGSNEQFF. The CDR3, as DNA: TGTGCCAGCAGCCCTGGACTGGGCAGCAATGAGCAGTTCTTC.

This clonotype was seen repeatedly, ten times or more. The rearrangement uses TRBV20-1 and TRBJ1-1, with unresolved D. This CDR3 has 12 residues. V was cut by 5 bases and J by 8 bases, with 15 bases left in between. Germline CDR1 reads DFQATT; CDR2 reads SNEGSKA (reference sequence). Written as DNA, the CDR3 is TGCAGTGCTCCGGCTTATGAACAAGAAGCTTTCTTT. Amino acid sequence: CSAPAYEQEAFF.

This clonotype was found many times. The chain has TRBV5-1 and TRBJ1-1; D perhaps matches TRBD1 (5 bases). The germline V gene has CDR1 SGHRS and CDR2 YFSETQ. This CDR3 has 15 residues. Deletions cut 2 bases from V and 1 base from J, with 12 bases between. CDR3: CASSFGDRPNTEAFF. DNA for the CDR3: TGCGCCAGCAGCTTTGGAGACAGACCGAACACTGAAGCTTTCTTT.

Turning to this clonotype: Just one base apart from a much larger clone, this may be a read error. The chain employs TRBV7-2 and TRBJ1-3, with unresolved D. The germline gives CDR1 SGHTA, CDR2 FQGNSA. The CDR3 covers 16 residues. The V and J ends lost 5 bases and 4 bases respectively, with 18 bases between them. CDR3 loop: CASSPRNGTSGNTIYF. The CDR3, as DNA: TGTGCCAGCAGCCCCCGGAACGGCACGTCGGGAAACACCATATATTTT.